Each of the 32 T cell receptor beta chains below was sequenced from the same sample in a study of ipilimumab plus nivolumab after autologous stem cell transplantation (dated by TCRdb to 2020 to 2023). Library preparation employed the immunoSEQ multiplex PCR assay. TCRdb re-hosts the immuneACCESS table, in-frame sequences only. Its copies lack some clones; in the studies checked, an unresolved V gene accounts for under half of them, and the cause for the rest is not known. Counted in this sample were 15,000 or so clones; 70% to 90% of them appeared once. 19% of the sample lies in the top ten. This specimen consisted of PBMCs, obtained in a trial of ipilimumab plus nivolumab as post-transplant consolidation. The receptors come from a male donor with diffuse large B-cell lymphoma.

The chain recombines TRBV6-5 with TRBJ1-5, with a possible D match to TRBD1 (6 bases). The CDR3 loop spans 13 amino acids. The V and J ends lost 6 bases and 7 bases respectively, with 13 bases between them. CDR1 is MNHEY, CDR2 SVGAGI, per germline. The CDR3 region has the DNA TGTGCCAGCAGCCTCGGGACACAACAGCCCCAGCATTTT. It encodes CASSLGTQQPQHF.

This clone was recorded a few times. V gene TRBV5-8 combines with J gene TRBJ2-5; 8 bases fit TRBD1. CDR3 length: 15 residues. V gave up 3 bases and J gave up 6 bases; unmatched junction bases: 10. Germline V gene lookup returns CDR1 SGHTS and CDR2 YDEGEE. CDR3 loop: CASSSLITGGQTQYF. DNA for the CDR3: TGTGCCAGCAGCTCACTGATTACAGGGGGGCAGACCCAGTACTTC.

The gene calls are TRBV18 and TRBJ2-3; D might be TRBD1 or TRBD2, each matching 6 bases. CDR1 is KGHSH, CDR2 LQKENI, per germline. The ends were cut back, 3 bases at V and 2 bases at J, with 12 bases in the middle. This CDR3 is built from 15 residues. The DNA of the CDR3 is TGTGCCAGCTCACCGCTAGGGGGACTCACAGATACGCAGTATTTT. This codes for CASSPLGGLTDTQYF.

The chain is built from TRBV2 and TRBJ2-3; 7 bases match TRBD2. V trimming: 2 bases; J trimming: 11 bases; junction bases outside the gene matches: 10. The germline V gene has CDR1 SNHLY and CDR2 FYNNEI. The CDR3 is 14 amino acids. DNA for the CDR3: TGTGCCAGCAGTGAAAAACTAGTGGCGGGAGTGCAGTATTTT. Protein: CASSEKLVAGVQYF.

This chain joins TRBV2 and TRBJ2-4, with a tentative D call TRBD2 (5 bases). Germline V gene sequence: CDR1 SNHLY, CDR2 FYNNEI. Trimming took off 4 bases at V and 0 bases at J, with 10 bases between the two ends. CDR3 length: 15 amino acids. CDR3 region: CASSAGLLAKNIQYF. CDR3 nucleotide sequence: TGTGCCAGCAGTGCCGGACTGTTAGCCAAAAACATTCAGTACTTC.

The chain couples TRBV27 to TRBJ2-2; 7 positions match TRBD2. V shed 8 bases and J 3 bases; nucleotides not matched to a gene: 6. Germline lookup yields CDR1 MNHEY and CDR2 SMNVEV (reference sequence). The length of the CDR3 is 14 residues. CDR3: CASCRLADTGELFF. CDR3 nucleotide sequence: TGTGCCAGCTGTCGGCTAGCGGACACCGGGGAGCTGTTTTTT.

This rearrangement joins TRBV6-1 to TRBJ1-5; TRBD1 aligns across 11 bases. The germline V gene encodes CDR1 MNHNS and CDR2 SASEGT. The length of the CDR3 is 14 residues. The V and J ends lost 4 bases and 9 bases, in that order; junction bases with no gene match: 5. The CDR3 loop is CASSGDRGSRPQHF. The DNA of the CDR3 is TGTGCCAGCAGTGGGGACAGGGGGAGTAGGCCCCAGCATTTT.

The V call is TRBV9, the J call TRBJ2-1; 7 nucleotides match TRBD2. This CDR3 is 16 amino acids long. Germline CDR1 and CDR2: SGDLS and YYNGEE. After removal of 0 bases from V and 4 bases from J, the junction contained 7 bases not matched to a gene. CDR3 DNA: TGTGCCAGCAGCGTAGGGTGGGCGGGAGTTTACAATGAGCAGTTCTTC. Its translation is CASSVGWAGVYNEQFF.

The chain employs TRBV6-1 and TRBJ2-1; 8 positions match TRBD2. This CDR3 comprises 13 residues. CDR1 and CDR2 (germline): MNHNS, SASEGT. V lost 5 bases, J lost 5 bases, and 2 bases stayed unmatched. CDR3: CASSKRGNNEQFF. The CDR3, as DNA: TGTGCCAGCAGTAAGCGGGGGAACAATGAGCAGTTCTTC.

This clone is judged large. This chain joins TRBV15 and TRBJ2-5; TRBD1 might be the D (5 bases). The CDR3 has 13 residues. In germline, CDR1 is LNHNV, CDR2 YYDKDF (reference sequence). The germline V and J ends were trimmed by 6 bases and 5 bases, with 13 bases remaining between them. The CDR3 is CATRPGPTETQYF. Written as DNA, the CDR3 is TGTGCCACCAGGCCAGGGCCGACGGAGACCCAGTACTTC.

V is TRBV30 and J is TRBJ1-2; D ambiguous. V lost 7 bases and J 4 bases, leaving 10 bases between the germline ends. The CDR3 has 11 amino acids. In germline, CDR1 is GTSNPN, CDR2 SVGIG (reference sequence). CDR3 sequence (DNA): TGTGCCTCACTCTTACCCTATGGCTACACCTTC. Translation: CASLLPYGYTF.

This clone was seen only once. The V call is TRBV6-5, the J call TRBJ1-5; D is undetermined. The CDR3 totals 12 residues. CDR1 MNHEY and CDR2 SVGAGI come from the germline V gene. V lost 4 bases, J lost 8 bases, and 9 bases lay in between. The CDR3 loop is CASSSPKEPQHF. CDR3 nucleotide sequence: TGTGCCAGCAGTTCCCCTAAGGAGCCCCAGCATTTT.

This clone is a singleton in its sample. This chain's CDR3 is CASSLSSRDRPYEQYF. The CDR3 nucleotides are TGTGCCAGCAGTTTATCTTCCCGGGACAGGCCCTACGAGCAGTACTTC. The chain has TRBV25-1 and TRBJ2-7; 8 bases fit TRBD1. V shed 5 bases, J shed 2 bases, and the junction held 11 bases outside the gene matches. This CDR3 has 16 amino acids. CDR1 and CDR2 from the germline V gene are MGHDK and SYGVNS.

This chain connects TRBV5-5 to TRBJ2-5; D possibly corresponds to TRBD2 (6 bases). The length of the CDR3 is 13 residues. Germline CDR1 SGHKS, CDR2 YYEKEE (reference sequence). With 6 bases removed from V and 4 bases from J, the gap between germline ends came to 13 bases. For the CDR3, the DNA is TGTGCCAGCAACCTACTCGGGAGAGAGACCCAGTACTTC. Translating gives CASNLLGRETQYF.

V is TRBV19 and J is TRBJ2-2; D might be TRBD1 (5 bases). Trimming removed 1 base at V and 5 bases at J, with 14 bases between. The CDR3 is made up of 16 amino acids. Germline lookup yields CDR1 LNHDA and CDR2 SQIVND (reference sequence). The CDR3 spells CASSIVSRVETGELFF. CDR3 bases: TGTGCCAGTAGTATAGTCTCCAGGGTGGAAACCGGGGAGCTGTTTTTT.

The chain is built from TRBV19 and TRBJ2-7; 8 nucleotides line up with TRBD1. With 7 bases clipped from V and 0 bases from J, the junction kept 5 bases outside the gene matches. The CDR3 covers 14 residues. Germline V gene lookup returns CDR1 LNHDA and CDR2 SQIVND (reference sequence). The CDR3 spells CASTRTGISYEQYF. DNA for the CDR3: TGTGCCAGTACTAGGACAGGGATCTCCTACGAGCAGTACTTC.

The chain recombines TRBV7-2 with TRBJ1-4; a possible D gene is TRBD1 (6 bases). The CDR3 loop spans 14 amino acids. CDR1 and CDR2 (germline): SGHTA, FQGNSA. With 5 bases removed from V and 5 bases from J, the gap between germline ends came to 12 bases. This CDR3 reads CASSRDNRNEKLFF. CDR3 in DNA: TGTGCCAGCAGCCGGGACAACCGGAATGAAAAACTGTTTTTT. Full variable domain (remainder filled in from reference TRBV7-2 and TRBJ1-4): GAGVSQSPSNKVTEKGKDVELRCDPISGHTALYWYRQSLGQGLEFLIYFQGNSAPDKSGLPSDRFSAERTGGSVSTLTIQRTQQEDSAVYLCASSRDNRNEKLFFGSGTQLSVL.

The chain recombines TRBV12-5 with TRBJ1-1, with D uncertain. V dropped 7 bases and J dropped 6 bases, with 21 bases sitting between them. Germline values: CDR1 LGHNT, CDR2 FRNRAP. The CDR3 has 15 amino acids. The CDR3 sequence: CASERSQNQLPEAFF. Written as DNA, the CDR3 is TGTGCTAGTGAAAGGAGCCAGAACCAACTCCCTGAAGCTTTCTTT.

The rearrangement joins TRBV5-1 to TRBJ1-1; perhaps TRBD1 as D (5 bases). The CDR3 is made up of 13 amino acids. The germline V gene encodes CDR1 SGHRS and CDR2 YFSETQ. V was shortened by 4 bases and J by 2 bases, with 9 bases between the two germline ends. The CDR3 spells CASSQGTNTEAFF. The CDR3, as DNA: TGCGCCAGCAGCCAAGGGACCAACACTGAAGCTTTCTTT.

The chain joins TRBV7-2 to TRBJ2-3; D remains unclear. The CDR3 has 15 residues. Germline V lookup: CDR1 SGHTA, CDR2 FQGNSA. Deletions cut 0 bases from V and 1 base from J, with 8 bases between. CDR3 amino acids: CASSLALSGTDTQYF. CDR3 in DNA: TGTGCCAGCAGCTTAGCGCTTTCCGGCACAGATACGCAGTATTTT.

This clone was seen just once. J is TRBJ1-2 and V is TRBV7-9; 7 bases agree with TRBD1. Germline values: CDR1 SEHNR, CDR2 FQNEAQ (reference sequence). This CDR3 is built from 16 residues. The trim removed 5 bases at V and 1 base at J, leaving 10 bases unmatched. This chain's CDR3 is CASSPKTGKNNYGYTF. The CDR3 coding sequence is TGTGCCAGCAGCCCAAAGACAGGGAAGAATAACTATGGCTACACCTTC.

The V and J genes are TRBV7-2 and TRBJ2-7; 8 nucleotides align to TRBD2. From germline, CDR1 is SGHTA and CDR2 FQGNSA. This CDR3 contains 15 residues. J gave up 3 bases and V 7 bases, and 11 bases lay outside the gene matches. The CDR3 is CASTKGPAGGYEQYF. CDR3 DNA sequence: TGTGCCAGCACCAAAGGGCCGGCGGGGGGCTACGAGCAGTACTTC.

The chain combines TRBV6-6 with TRBJ2-1, with 8 bases that match TRBD1. The V gene end was trimmed by 7 bases and the J gene end by 4 bases; junction bases not matched to a gene: 9. CDR3 length: 15 residues. Germline V gene sequence: CDR1 MNHNY, CDR2 SVGAGI (reference sequence). In nucleotides, the CDR3 is TGTGCCAGCATCGACACAGGGGGAATTTACAATGAGCAGTTCTTC. The encoded protein is CASIDTGGIYNEQFF.

This clone was detected a few times. The rearrangement links TRBV7-9 to TRBJ1-2; D gene ambiguous. Trimming pared 5 bases from V and 8 bases from J, leaving 21 bases between. The CDR3 extends over 15 amino acids. Per germline, CDR1 SEHNR and CDR2 FQNEAQ (reference sequence). The CDR3 is CASSLYLSEEGGYTF. CDR3 DNA sequence: TGTGCCAGCAGCCTTTACCTTTCCGAGGAAGGAGGCTACACCTTC.

The chain combines TRBV7-2 with TRBJ2-7, with D maybe TRBD2 (5 bases). The ends were cut back, 5 bases at V and 3 bases at J, with 11 bases in the middle. The CDR3 runs 13 residues. Germline V gives CDR1 SGHTA, CDR2 FQGNSA. As DNA, the CDR3 is TGTGCCAGCAGCGGGAATCGGGGCTACGAGCAGTACTTC. Protein sequence: CASSGNRGYEQYF.

By sample share, this clone is medium-sized. The chain recombines TRBV25-1 with TRBJ2-1; 9 bases agree with TRBD2. V shed 1 base, J shed 5 bases, and the junction held 3 bases outside the gene matches. This CDR3 region has 15 residues. The V gene's germline CDR1 is MGHDK and CDR2 SYGVNS. CDR3: CASSESASGDNEQFF. CDR3 DNA sequence: TGTGCCAGCAGTGAATCGGCTAGCGGGGACAATGAGCAGTTCTTC.

V usage is TRBV27 and J usage is TRBJ2-3; either TRBD1 or TRBD2 may fit D (5 bases each). The CDR3 is made up of 19 amino acids. Germline V gene data show CDR1 as MNHEY and CDR2 as SMNVEV (reference sequence). Trimming stripped 4 bases from V and 1 base from J, with 24 bases between. This chain's CDR3 is CASSSSGTAMIVGTDTQYF. The DNA of the CDR3 is TGTGCCAGCAGTTCATCCGGGACCGCGATGATAGTGGGCACAGATACGCAGTATTTT.

The chain has TRBV18 and TRBJ1-2; TRBD1 might be the D (5 bases). Germline values: CDR1 KGHSH, CDR2 LQKENI. Trimming removed 4 bases at V and 6 bases at J, with 9 bases between. This CDR3 contains 12 residues. The CDR3: CASSLLGDGYTF. In nucleotides, the CDR3 is TGTGCCAGCTCACTGCTAGGGGATGGCTACACCTTC. The variable domain in full, completed from reference TRBV18 and TRBJ1-2, reads NAGVMQNPRHLVRRRGQEARLRCSPMKGHSHVYWYRQLPEEGLKFMVYLQKENIIDESGMPKERFSAEFPKEGPSILRIQQVVRGDSAAYFCASSLLGDGYTFGSGTRLTVV.

This clone appeared a few times. The gene calls are TRBV18 and TRBJ1-2; D is perhaps TRBD1 (5 bases). Trimming shortened V by 4 bases and J by 8 bases, and 11 bases separated the two germline ends. The CDR3 runs 12 residues. Germline V gene data show CDR1 as KGHSH and CDR2 as LQKENI. Here the CDR3 DNA reads TGTGCCAGCTCACGGGACCGAGGAGGCTACACCTTC. Amino acids: CASSRDRGGYTF.

This clone was seen only once. This chain joins TRBV11-3 and TRBJ1-1; D is perhaps TRBD1 (6 bases). This CDR3 is 13 amino acids long. CDR1 and CDR2 from the germline V gene are SGHNT and YENEEA. With 5 bases removed from V and 7 bases from J, the gap between germline ends came to 14 bases. The DNA of the CDR3 is TGTGCCAGCAGCCCACAGGGAGGGGGTGAAGCTTTCTTT. This codes for CASSPQGGGEAFF. Looking up the rest from reference TRBV11-3 and TRBJ1-1 gives the full variable domain: EAGVVQSPRYKIIEKKQPVAFWCNPISGHNTLYWYLQNLGQGPELLIRYENEEAVDDSQLPKDRFSAERLKGVDSTLKIQPAELGDSAVYLCASSPQGGGEAFFGQGTRLTVV.

This rearrangement joins TRBV5-1 to TRBJ2-2; TRBD2 matches at 8 bases. The CDR3 has 17 residues. Germline V gene lookup returns CDR1 SGHRS and CDR2 YFSETQ. The junction had 6 bases not matched to a gene; V was cut back by 2 bases and J by 0 bases. The CDR3 DNA follows: TGCGCCAGCAGCTTCGTACCGGGACTAGCGAACACCGGGGAGCTGTTTTTT. It codes for CASSFVPGLANTGELFF.

The chain recombines TRBV14 with TRBJ2-7; D ambiguous. This CDR3 has 13 residues. The germline V and J ends were trimmed by 1 base and 4 bases, with 8 bases remaining between them. The germline CDR1 and CDR2 sequences are SGHDN and FVKESK. For the CDR3, the DNA is TGTGCCAGCAGCCAAGCAGTGCAATACGAGCAGTACTTC. Translation gives CASSQAVQYEQYF.